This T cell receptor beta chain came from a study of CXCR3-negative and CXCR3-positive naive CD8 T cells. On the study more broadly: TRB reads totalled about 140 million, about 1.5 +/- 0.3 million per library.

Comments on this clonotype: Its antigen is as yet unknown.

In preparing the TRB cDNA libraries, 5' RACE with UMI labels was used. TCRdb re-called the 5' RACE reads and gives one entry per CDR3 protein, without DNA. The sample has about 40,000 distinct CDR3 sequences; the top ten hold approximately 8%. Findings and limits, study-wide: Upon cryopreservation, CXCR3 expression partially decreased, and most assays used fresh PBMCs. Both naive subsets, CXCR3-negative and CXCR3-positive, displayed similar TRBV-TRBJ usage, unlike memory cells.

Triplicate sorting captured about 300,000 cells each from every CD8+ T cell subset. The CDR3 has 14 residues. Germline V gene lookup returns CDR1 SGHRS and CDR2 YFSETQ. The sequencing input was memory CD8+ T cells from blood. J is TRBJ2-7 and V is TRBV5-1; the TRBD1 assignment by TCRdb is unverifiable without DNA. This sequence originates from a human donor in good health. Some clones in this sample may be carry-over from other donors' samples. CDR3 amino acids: CASSLSAHAGEQYF. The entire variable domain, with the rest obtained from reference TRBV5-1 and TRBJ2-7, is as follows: KAGVTQTPRYLIKTRGQQVTLSCSPISGHRSVSWYQQTPGQGLQFLFEYFSETQRNKGNFPGRFSGRQFSNSRSEMNVSTLELGDSALYLCASSLSAHAGEQYFGPGTRLTVT.